This TCR beta chain was obtained from a study of T cell responses to AZD1222 COVID-19 vaccine. Study observations and caveats: Repertoire sampling happened only post peak T cell response. Researchers report vaccine-associated CD4 TCRs spanning spike, with dominance at 160-218 and 743-854. Spike-specific TCR repertoires showed rising breadth and depth after two AZD1222 doses.

TCRdb's copy holds only in-frame clones and misses some; the assay was immunoSEQ multiplex PCR. The table records approximately 150,000 clones, roughly 89% of them present only once. Germline V gives CDR1 SGHTA, CDR2 FQGTGA. The V end was cut by 4 bases, the J end by 4 bases, with 11 bases between. The CDR3 is 14 amino acids. A remark on this clone: What it binds is unknown.

The origin of this receptor is an adult in good health. The sample consisted of peripheral blood, taken on day 0 of AZD1222 vaccination. The rearrangement uses TRBV7-3 and TRBJ2-1; unclear D gene. CDR3 nucleotide sequence: TGTGCCAGCAGCTCTGGACCCATGTACAATGAGCAGTTCTTC. Encoded protein: CASSSGPMYNEQFF.